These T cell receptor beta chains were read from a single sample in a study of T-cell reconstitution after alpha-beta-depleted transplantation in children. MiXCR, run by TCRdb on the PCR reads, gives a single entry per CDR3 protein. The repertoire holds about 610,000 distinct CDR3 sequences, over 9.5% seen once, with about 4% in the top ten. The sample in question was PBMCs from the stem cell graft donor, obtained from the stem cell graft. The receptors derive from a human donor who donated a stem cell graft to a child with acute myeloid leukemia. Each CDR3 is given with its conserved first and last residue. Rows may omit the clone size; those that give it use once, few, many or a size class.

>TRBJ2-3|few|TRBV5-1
CASSFRNPSTDTQYF
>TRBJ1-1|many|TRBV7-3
CASSLSGVGDVMNTEAFF
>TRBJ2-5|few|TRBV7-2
CASSSQGAHLVF
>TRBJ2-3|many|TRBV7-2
CASSLDGWGADTQYF
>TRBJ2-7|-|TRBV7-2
CASSLDMTGAYEQYF
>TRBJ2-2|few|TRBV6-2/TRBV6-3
CASSYSRGGTGELFF
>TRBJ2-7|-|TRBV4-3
CASSQDSGSGAYEQYF
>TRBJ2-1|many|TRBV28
CASRRGGSINEQFF
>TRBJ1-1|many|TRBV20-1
CSASGGLNTEAFF
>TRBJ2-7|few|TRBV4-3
CASSQDFRVAYEQYF